Listed below are T cell receptor beta chains from one sample, sequenced in a study of Ad26.COV2.S vaccination and SARS-CoV-2 variants. Sequenced by immunoSEQ multiplex PCR; TCRdb stores in-frame clones only, minus some. The sample holds some 290,000 clones, around 85% seen once. The source was peripheral blood, collected in a trial of Ad26.COV2.S vaccine versus placebo. These receptors were obtained from a person aged 18-65 years who received the Ad26.COV2.S COVID-19 vaccine or a placebo. CDR3s include the opening cysteine and the closing phenylalanine or tryptophan. Only some rows state a clone size, as once, few, many or a class for expanded clones.

CDR3 protein	clone size	V gene	J gene
CASSLPGTSTVEQYF	once	TRBV11-2	TRBJ2-7
CASTQNPNTIYF	once	TRBV2	TRBJ1-3
CATGAQRGGTGELFF	.	TRBV2	TRBJ2-2
CATSRDRVGGNTIYF	once	TRBV15	TRBJ1-3
CASSPGQPQETQYF	.	TRBV19	TRBJ2-5
CASSPETGEAFF	few	TRBV5-1	TRBJ1-1
CATSRDLGDTQYF	.	TRBV15	TRBJ2-3
CASSVGVTGANTGELFF	.	TRBV9	TRBJ2-2
CASSPGGDTDTQYF	.	TRBV5-4	TRBJ2-3
CATSRDSEGIDYGYTF	.	TRBV15	TRBJ1-2
CASSLGVRTEAFF	.	TRBV12-3/TRBV12-4	TRBJ1-1
CSAEGWGSSMDEQFF	.	TRBV29-1	TRBJ2-1
CASSLSRTALQAFF	.	TRBV7-3	TRBJ1-1
CAIKRQERTEAFF	.	TRBV10-3	TRBJ1-1
CASSLIRGDTQYF	.	TRBV5-4	TRBJ2-3
CASSGGDRIQTGYTF	.	TRBV5-1	TRBJ1-2
CAWSVRGGAATGELFF	.	TRBV30	TRBJ2-2
CASTSSGGTDTQYF	.	TRBV10-2	TRBJ2-3
CASSDPLREIYTDTQYF	.	TRBV9	TRBJ2-3
CASSRFEESGNTIYF	once	TRBV11-3	TRBJ1-3
CASRPKLDQPQHF	.	TRBV27	TRBJ1-5
CASTAGYSNQPQHF	.	TRBV6-5	TRBJ1-5
CASSQRTGYEQYF	once	TRBV4-2	TRBJ2-7
CASSLRWNTEAFF	.	TRBV5-1	TRBJ1-1
CASSLYHAAGGSQDTQYF	.	TRBV28	TRBJ2-3
CASSLAPSGGAPEQYF	.	TRBV5-4	TRBJ2-7
CASSLPYGTSGGTDTQYF	.	TRBV4-1	TRBJ2-3
CASSSGTDNSPLHF	.	TRBV4-2	TRBJ1-6
CASGVGNQPQHF	.	TRBV6-5	TRBJ1-5
CASTQWGDGYTF	.	TRBV28	TRBJ1-2
CASSQARLAGPNIQYF	.	TRBV4-1	TRBJ2-4
CASRTTGDRGYTF	once	TRBV28	TRBJ1-2
CVAGATTNEKLFF	.	TRBV28	TRBJ1-4
CASSKFYPTPGDEGVNIQYF	once	TRBV6-6	TRBJ2-4
CASSETSIQETQYF	few	TRBV2	TRBJ2-5
CASSLDGGRSPLHF	.	TRBV5-1	TRBJ1-6
CASSPWTGHYGYTF	.	TRBV11-1	TRBJ1-2
CASSPGTGYTF	once	TRBV2	TRBJ1-2
CSASFRLLYGYTF	.	TRBV20-1	TRBJ1-2
CASSLILTNGHTGELFF	once	TRBV7-3	TRBJ2-2
CASSQETSGATRYF	.	TRBV4-1	TRBJ2-5
CASRLGTQLWGEAFF	.	TRBV5-1	TRBJ1-1
CASSLGGTLDIQYF	.	TRBV5-1	TRBJ2-4
CASSDSGGGVNEQFF	.	TRBV6-4	TRBJ2-1
CASSLGGLETQYF	.	TRBV5-4	TRBJ2-5
CASSDVGVSNQPQHF	.	TRBV6-1	TRBJ1-5
CASSVLHEQYF	few	TRBV2	TRBJ2-7
CASSQKGRGWEQYF	.	TRBV3-1/TRBV3-2	TRBJ2-7
CASSLQGGLNTEAFF	.	TRBV27	TRBJ1-1
CAWRVTGTGNEKLFF	.	TRBV30	TRBJ1-4
CASSLSGRSNSPLHF	.	TRBV7-3	TRBJ1-6
CASGFPPGGWNGYTF	.	TRBV27	TRBJ1-2
CASSSEGRGYTF	.	TRBV12-3/TRBV12-4	TRBJ1-2
CASSLRGDSRYEQYF	.	TRBV11-2	TRBJ2-7